This T cell receptor (beta chain) comes out of a study of blood T cell repertoires in COVID-19. As for the study in general: PBMCs, B-cell-depleted T cells, or T cells provided the cDNA or gDNA that made up the material.

Per the authors' pipeline: How many nucleated cells were present was estimated from reference gene primer amplification. The data were produced by immunoSEQ multiplex PCR, yet TCRdb's version contains in-frame clones alone and is incomplete. From that table come the V and J calls and clone size; the DNA was used to work out D and trimming. Of about 58,000 clones listed, about nine tenths are singletons. With 2 bases removed from V and 4 bases from J, the gap between germline ends came to 8 bases. CDR3 length: 13 amino acids. Germline V gives CDR1 KGHSH, CDR2 LQKENI. As concerns this clone: Other DNA sequences of this sample code for an identical CDR3.

Sequencing was carried out using peripheral blood. The chain links TRBV18 to TRBJ2-5; D is possibly TRBD1 (5 bases). The sequence was collected from a man in his 60s with acute or convalescent COVID-19. CDR3 sequence (DNA): TGTGCCAGCTCACCAGGCAGGGCAGAGACCCAGTACTTC. Protein product: CASSPGRAETQYF.